This T cell receptor (beta chain) appears in the sequencing data of a study of T cell responses to AZD1222 COVID-19 vaccine. From germline, CDR1 is MNHEY and CDR2 SMNVEV (reference sequence). The CDR3 has 16 residues. J gave up 8 bases and V 4 bases, and 16 bases lay outside the gene matches. Method: immunoSEQ multiplex PCR; TCRdb's copy keeps in-frame clones and lacks some. The data show more than 150,000 clones, 85% to 90% seen once. The chain employs TRBV27 and TRBJ1-2, with 7 bases that match TRBD1. This TCR was recovered from an adult in good health. This specimen consisted of peripheral blood, obtained on day 0 of AZD1222 vaccination. The CDR3 DNA is TGTGCCAGCAGTTCCCCTCAGGGGGGCAGGGAGGGCGGCTACACCTTC. This gives the protein CASSSPQGGREGGYTF.